This T cell receptor (beta chain) originates from a study of blood T cell repertoires in COVID-19. Study as a whole: The origin of the acute and convalescent COVID-19 samples was the United States, Italy and Spain.

Data came from immunoSEQ multiplex PCR; TCRdb stores just in-frame clones and leaves some out. The table lists some 510,000 clones, 70% to 90% of them singletons. Trimming shortened V by 8 bases and J by 7 bases, and 26 bases separated the two germline ends. Germline assignment: CDR1 MGHDK and CDR2 SYGVNS. There are 16 residues in the CDR3. The chain joins TRBV25-1 to TRBJ1-1; the D gene is possibly TRBD1 (6 bases). This TCR derives from a woman in her forties who had recovered from COVID-19. Sequences were obtained from PBMCs or T cells enriched from blood (not recorded which). The CDR3 DNA sequence: TGTGCCAGCCGACCAGATAGACCGGCAGGGGCTAGTGAAGCTTTCTTT. It is translated as CASRPDRPAGASEAFF.